One sample yielded the 18 T cell receptor beta chains listed below, sequenced in a study of blood T cell repertoires in COVID-19. Only in-frame clones appear in the TCRdb table, and some are missing; sequencing was by immunoSEQ multiplex PCR. There are around 69,000 clones in the sample; roughly 85% occur only once, and approximately 23% lies in the top ten. The sequencing sample was made of peripheral blood. Receptors originate from a man aged 45-60 years with acute or convalescent COVID-19.

This sequence joins TRBV5-5 and TRBJ1-1; perhaps TRBD1 as D (6 bases). V was trimmed by 2 bases and J by 8 bases, leaving 10 bases between them. The CDR3 sequence is 12 residues long. Looked up from germline, CDR1 is SGHKS and CDR2 is YYEKEE (reference sequence). The CDR3 bases are TGTGCCAGCAGCTTTGCAGGGGCAGAAGCTTTCTTT. Its protein product is CASSFAGAEAFF.

This rearrangement joins TRBV2 to TRBJ2-7; D is unresolved. Germline CDR1 is SNHLY and CDR2 is FYNNEI. This CDR3 is 12 amino acids long. V lost 2 bases, J lost 3 bases, and 5 bases lay in between. The CDR3 here is CASSESYYEQYV. CDR3 nucleotide sequence: TGTGCCAGCAGTGAATCTTACTACGAGCAGTACGTC.

This clone was detected only once. The chain has TRBV7-6 and TRBJ2-7, with 7 bases matching TRBD1. The CDR3 extends over 15 amino acids. CDR1 is SGHVS, CDR2 FNYEAQ, per germline. With 4 bases clipped from V and 4 bases from J, the junction kept 10 bases outside the gene matches. The CDR3: CASSSRGQKLYEQYV. In DNA, the CDR3 is TGTGCCAGCAGCTCCCGGGGACAGAAGCTTTACGAGCAGTACGTC.

A remark on this clone: Distinct nucleotide sequences in the sample also encode this CDR3. V gene TRBV27 combines with J gene TRBJ2-1, with TRBD1 matching 11 bases. Per germline, CDR1 MNHEY and CDR2 SMNVEV (reference sequence). CDR3 length equals 14 residues. J was trimmed by 8 bases and V by 5 bases; bases with no gene match: 5. The CDR3: CASSPGTGGYEQFF. The CDR3 nucleotides read TGTGCCAGCAGTCCCGGGACAGGGGGGTATGAGCAGTTCTTC.

J is TRBJ2-3 and V is TRBV24-1; TRBD2 is a possible D gene (7 bases). This CDR3 spans 17 amino acids. With 0 bases removed from V and 0 bases from J, the gap between germline ends came to 12 bases. The V gene's germline CDR1 is KGHDR and CDR2 SFDVKD. The DNA of the CDR3 is TGTGCCACCAGTGATTTGACGGGGGGCTCTAGCACAGATACGCAGTATTTT. Protein: CATSDLTGGSSTDTQYF.

This chain joins TRBV5-4 and TRBJ2-2; no firm D call. V shed 0 bases and J shed 2 bases, with 5 bases lying between them. The CDR3 is made up of 14 amino acids. Per germline, CDR1 SGHNT and CDR2 YYREEE (reference sequence). CDR3 nucleotides: TGTGCCAGCAGCTTGGCACAAAACACCGGGGAGCTGTTTTTT. Translation gives CASSLAQNTGELFF.

The chain combines TRBV28 with TRBJ2-7, with 10 bases lining up with TRBD1. Germline CDR1 is MDHEN and CDR2 is SYDVKM. V was pared by 8 bases and J by 5 bases, with 9 bases of the junction left unmatched. The CDR3 is 14 amino acids. The CDR3 reads CASGEGQGVDEQYF. The CDR3 DNA reads as TGTGCCAGCGGCGAAGGACAGGGGGTAGACGAGCAGTACTTC.

This clone was recorded only once. The chain combines TRBV21-1 with TRBJ2-5; the table calls TRBD1, which could not be checked here. TRBV21-1 is tagged as a pseudogene. The CDR3 extends over 15 amino acids. The chain's CDR3 is CASSKKLGAGETQYF. The CDR3, as DNA: TGTGCCAGCAGCAAAAAGCTGGGGGCAGGGGAGACCCAGTACTTC.

In its sample, this clone was seen a few times. CDR3 in DNA: TGTGCCAGCAGCTATGGACAGGGCCTGACTAACTATGGCTACACCTTC. Translating gives CASSYGQGLTNYGYTF. The chain employs TRBV11-2 and TRBJ1-2; 8 nucleotides agree with TRBD1. CDR3 length: 16 amino acids. Looked up from germline, CDR1 is SGHAT and CDR2 is FQNNGV. The V gene end was trimmed by 4 bases and the J gene end by 0 bases; junction bases not matched to a gene: 7. The full variable domain, completed using reference TRBV11-2 and TRBJ1-2, is EAGVAQSPRYKIIEKRQSVAFWCNPISGHATLYWYQQILGQGPKLLIQFQNNGVVDDSQLPKDRFSAERLKGVDSTLKIQPAKLEDSAVYLCASSYGQGLTNYGYTFGSGTRLTVV.

The chain links TRBV5-1 to TRBJ2-7; 10 bases are shared with TRBD2. This CDR3 is 15 amino acids long. Germline lookup yields CDR1 SGHRS and CDR2 YFSETQ. With 2 bases clipped from V and 0 bases from J, the junction kept 2 bases outside the gene matches. CDR3 nucleotides: TGCGCCAGCAGCTTTAGCGGGGGGCCCTCCTACGAGCAGTACTTC. It yields the protein CASSFSGGPSYEQYF.

The chain links TRBV24-1 to TRBJ2-1, with 14 bases identical to TRBD2. This CDR3 contains 18 residues. Per germline, CDR1 KGHDR and CDR2 SFDVKD. The V and J ends lost 4 bases and 0 bases, in that order; junction bases with no gene match: 4. The CDR3 is CATSEGTSGGFSYNEQFF. The CDR3 DNA sequence: TGTGCCACCAGTGAAGGGACTAGCGGGGGCTTCTCCTACAATGAGCAGTTCTTC.

The chain recombines TRBV3-1 (or the pseudogene TRBV3-2) with TRBJ1-2; possibly TRBD1 for D (6 bases). Germline V lookup: CDR1 LGHDT, CDR2 YNNKEL (reference sequence). The CDR3 sequence is 15 residues long. Trimming shortened V by 2 bases and J by 0 bases, and 10 bases separated the two germline ends. CDR3 sequence (DNA): TGTGCCAGCAGCCAACAAACAGGGACTAACTATGGCTACACCTTC. It encodes CASSQQTGTNYGYTF.

This clone was seen a few times. The rearrangement uses TRBV4-1 and TRBJ1-1; D perhaps matches TRBD1 (5 bases). The CDR3 runs to 15 residues. The germline V and J ends were trimmed by 4 bases and 4 bases, with 16 bases remaining between them. Germline CDR1 is MGHRA and CDR2 is YSYEKL. CDR3 amino acids: CASSPVTVASTEAFF. CDR3 coding DNA: TGCGCCAGCAGCCCTGTGACAGTCGCCAGCACTGAAGCTTTCTTT.

The J gene is TRBJ2-2, the V gene TRBV19, with TRBD2 matching over 8 bases. The CDR3 runs to 16 residues. Germline lookup yields CDR1 LNHDA and CDR2 SQIVND (reference sequence). With V trimmed by 7 bases and J by 3 bases, 10 bases remained unmatched. CDR3 bases: TGTGCCAGTAAGGGACGGCGGGGGGCGGACACCGGGGAGCTGTTTTTT. Its translation: CASKGRRGADTGELFF.

CDR3 protein: CASSPGPAGEQYV. As DNA, the CDR3 is TGTGCCAGTAGTCCTGGCCCGGCGGGCGAGCAGTACGTC. The J gene is TRBJ2-7, the V gene TRBV19; a possible D gene is TRBD2 (5 bases). The germline CDR1 and CDR2 sequences are LNHDA and SQIVND (reference sequence). Trimming removed 5 bases at V and 6 bases at J, with 14 bases between. The length of the CDR3 is 13 residues.

This CDR3 reads CASSPSRGSNQPQHF. DNA for the CDR3: TGTGCCAGCAGCCCCTCCCGAGGTAGCAATCAGCCCCAGCATTTT. This chain links TRBV6-5 with TRBJ1-5; D is undetermined. The CDR3 runs 15 residues. V was cut by 6 bases and J by 0 bases, with 12 bases left in between. CDR1 MNHEY and CDR2 SVGAGI come from the germline V gene.

This chain connects TRBV5-1 to TRBJ2-5; D perhaps matches TRBD2 (5 bases). The CDR3 contains 13 residues. Deletions cut 1 base from V and 7 bases from J, with 11 bases between. Germline-derived CDR1 and CDR2 are SGHRS and YFSETQ. This chain's CDR3 is CASSLSPEGTQYF. Here the CDR3 DNA reads TGCGCCAGCAGCTTGAGTCCTGAGGGGACCCAGTACTTC.

V and J are TRBV25-1 and TRBJ1-1, with D hard to call. The V gene lost 3 bases and the J gene lost 1 base, with 3 bases spanning the gap. CDR3 length: 12 amino acids. Germline CDR1 is MGHDK and CDR2 is SYGVNS. CDR3 amino acids: CASSDWNTEAFF. The CDR3 DNA reads TGTGCCAGCAGTGACTGGAACACTGAAGCTTTCTTT.